Each of the 24 T cell receptor beta chains below was sequenced from the same sample in a study of T cell repertoires in cytomegalovirus infection. These receptors lack a known antigen. MiXCR was run by TCRdb on the reads, yielding one entry per CDR3 protein. The sample lists 150,000 or so distinct CDR3 sequences, about 20% occurring once. This sample comprised CD8+ T cells from cultured PBMCs, obtained from culture after CMV antigen stimulation. These receptors all stem from a human donor in good health (CMV status not recorded). Some clones in this sample may be carry-over from other donors' samples.

CDR3 residues: CASSLKAAGANVLTF. CDR3 sequence (DNA): TGTGCCAGCAGCTTAAAGGCCGCTGGGGCCAACGTCCTGACTTTC. V gene TRBV7-8 combines with J gene TRBJ2-6; D gene ambiguous. V lost 2 bases to trimming and J lost 2 bases, with 7 bases between them. This CDR3 comprises 15 residues. Germline lookup yields CDR1 SGHVS and CDR2 FQNEAQ.

The gene calls are TRBV7-3 and TRBJ2-3; the match to TRBD2 covers 11 bases. Per germline, CDR1 SGHTA and CDR2 FQGTGA. J lost 5 bases, V lost 5 bases, and 6 bases had no gene match. The CDR3 consists of 15 residues. The CDR3 sequence is CASSALSGGVDTQYF. The CDR3 DNA reads as TGTGCCAGCAGCGCCCTTAGCGGGGGGGTAGATACGCAGTATTTT.

The rearrangement links TRBV7-6 to TRBJ2-7; tentatively, D is TRBD1 or TRBD2 (5 bases each). CDR3 size: 14 residues. Germline loops: CDR1 SGHVS, CDR2 FNYEAQ. V dropped 3 bases and J dropped 5 bases, with 14 bases sitting between them. This CDR3 is CASSFGREKNEQYF. The CDR3 nucleotides are TGTGCCAGCAGCTTCGGCAGGGAGAAGAACGAGCAGTACTTC.

This clonotype has more than one count but fewer than ten. V usage is TRBV7-2 and J usage is TRBJ2-7, with 11 bases fitting TRBD2. Germline V lookup: CDR1 SGHTA, CDR2 FQGNSA. J gave up 5 bases and V 7 bases, and 7 bases lay outside the gene matches. CDR3 size: 14 residues. The CDR3 region is CASTLSGGANEQYF. DNA for the CDR3: TGTGCCAGCACCCTTAGCGGGGGGGCCAACGAGCAGTACTTC.

J is TRBJ2-7 and V is TRBV7-6, with a tentative D call TRBD2 (5 bases). This CDR3 region has 17 residues. CDR1 and CDR2 from the germline V gene are SGHVS and FNYEAQ. Trimming pared 5 bases from V and 7 bases from J, leaving 27 bases between. CDR3 residues: CASSLPRRTGDGEEQYF. The CDR3 DNA reads as TGTGCCAGCAGCCTCCCGCGCAGGACGGGTGACGGGGAGGAGCAGTACTTC.

This clonotype has more than one count but fewer than ten. The chain employs TRBV28 and TRBJ1-2, with 7 bases matching TRBD1. Germline assignment: CDR1 MDHEN and CDR2 SYDVKM. The CDR3 covers 12 residues. The V and J ends lost 6 bases and 9 bases, in that order; junction bases with no gene match: 7. The CDR3 DNA reads as TGTGCCAGCAGCCGTGACAGGGAGAGCTACACCTTC. Residues: CASSRDRESYTF.

CDR3 in DNA: TGTGCCAGCAGCCCTTACAGGGGGCAGAGAAACACCATATATTTT. Translation gives CASSPYRGQRNTIYF. The chain links TRBV4-2 to TRBJ1-3; TRBD1 aligns across 9 bases. The V gene's germline CDR1 is LGHNA and CDR2 YNFKEQ. The CDR3 is 15 residues long. V lost 4 bases, J lost 5 bases, and 6 bases stayed unmatched.

This clonotype was counted between two and nine times. This chain uses TRBV7-9 with TRBJ2-1, with unresolved D. Germline V gene lookup returns CDR1 SEHNR and CDR2 FQNEAQ (reference sequence). The CDR3 is 16 amino acids. V gave up 4 bases and J gave up 7 bases, with 20 bases separating them. The CDR3 nucleotides read TGTGCCAGCAGCTCAACGACTCCCACGAAGAGAAATGAGCAGTTCTTC. Encoded protein: CASSSTTPTKRNEQFF. Complete variable domain (other parts from reference TRBV7-9 and TRBJ2-1): DTGVSQNPRHKITKRGQNVTFRCDPISEHNRLYWYRQTLGQGPEFLTYFQNEAQLEKSRLLSDRFSAERPKGSFSTLEIQRTEQGDSAMYLCASSSTTPTKRNEQFFGPGTRLTVL.

In its sample, this clonotype was seen many times. The chain recombines TRBV25-1 with TRBJ1-1; D not certain. Trimming removed 4 bases from V and 1 base from J, with 7 bases in between. From germline, CDR1 is MGHDK and CDR2 SYGVNS. CDR3 length: 13 residues. CDR3 in DNA: TGTGCCAGCAGTGGGGAGGGGAACACTGAAGCTTTCTTT. This sequence encodes CASSGEGNTEAFF. Drawing the rest from reference TRBV25-1 and TRBJ1-1, the complete variable domain is EADIYQTPRYLVIGTGKKITLECSQTMGHDKMYWYQQDPGMELHLIHYSYGVNSTEKGDLSSESTVSRIRTEHFPLTLESARPSHTSQYLCASSGEGNTEAFFGQGTRLTVV.

V gene TRBV2 combines with J gene TRBJ1-3; the D is unclear. Per germline, CDR1 SNHLY and CDR2 FYNNEI. V lost 7 bases and J 0 bases, leaving 13 bases between the germline ends. CDR3 length: 15 amino acids. CDR3 DNA: TGTGCCAGCACCGAGGACCAAGTCTCTGGAAACACCATATATTTT. This translates into CASTEDQVSGNTIYF.

This clonotype was observed a handful of times. V usage is TRBV7-2 and J usage is TRBJ2-3; D might be TRBD2 (5 bases). Per the germline V gene, CDR1 is SGHTA and CDR2 is FQGNSA. CDR3 length: 15 amino acids. The V end was cut by 4 bases, the J end by 5 bases, with 16 bases between. CDR3 in amino acids: CASSSSGSAGDTQYF. CDR3 nucleotides: TGTGCCAGCAGCTCCTCGGGATCCGCTGGAGATACGCAGTATTTT.

This clonotype occurred once. This chain connects TRBV6-2 or TRBV6-3 to TRBJ1-5; TRBD1 aligns across 8 bases. J lost 3 bases, V lost 6 bases, and 4 bases had no gene match. The V gene's germline CDR1 is MNHEY and CDR2 SVGEGT. The CDR3 covers 14 residues. CDR3 loop: CASRKTGVNQPQHF. CDR3 DNA: TGTGCCAGCAGAAAGACAGGGGTCAATCAGCCCCAGCATTTT.

The chain employs TRBV7-6 and TRBJ1-3, with 8 bases identical to TRBD1. With 4 bases clipped from V and 4 bases from J, the junction kept 6 bases outside the gene matches. CDR1 and CDR2 (germline): SGHVS, FNYEAQ. The length of the CDR3 is 15 residues. The DNA for the CDR3 is TGTGCCAGCAGCTCCTCAGGGGGCGCGGGAAACACCATATATTTT. Translation: CASSSSGGAGNTIYF.

The rearrangement joins TRBV4-1 to TRBJ2-2; D is possibly TRBD2 (7 bases). Per the germline V gene, CDR1 is MGHRA and CDR2 is YSYEKL. The CDR3 extends over 15 amino acids. The ends were cut back, 2 bases at V and 5 bases at J, with 12 bases in the middle. The CDR3 region is CASSQWEGGTGELFF. DNA for the CDR3: TGCGCCAGCAGCCAATGGGAGGGGGGAACCGGGGAGCTGTTTTTT.

Remarks on this clonotype: This is likely a read error, given that the CDR3 carries no conserved phenylalanine or tryptophan at its end. The chain is built from TRBV7-2 and TRBJ1-1, with TRBD1 as a possible D gene (5 bases). The CDR3 has 18 residues. CDR1 is SGHTA and CDR2 is FQGNSA in the germline V gene. V lost 5 bases to trimming and J lost 0 bases, with 22 bases between them. CDR3 residues: CASSPEYASGGVNTEAFL. The CDR3 DNA sequence: TGTGCCAGCAGCCCAGAATATGCATCCGGGGGAGTGAACACTGAAGCTTTCTTA.

This clonotype was seen only a few times. The V and J genes are TRBV12-3 or TRBV12-4 and TRBJ2-1; a possible D gene is TRBD1 (5 bases). V shed 4 bases and J shed 0 bases, with 7 bases lying between them. The CDR3 loop spans 14 amino acids. CDR3 in DNA: TGTGCCAGCAGTTGGGGCATCTCCTACAATGAGCAGTTCTTC. Translation gives CASSWGISYNEQFF.

This clonotype was recorded a few times. This rearrangement joins TRBV7-9 to TRBJ1-4, with D unclear. Germline loops: CDR1 SEHNR, CDR2 FQNEAQ (reference sequence). CDR3 length: 17 residues. Trimming pared 4 bases from V and 0 bases from J, leaving 15 bases between. The chain's CDR3 is CASSSLRPSTTNEKLFF. The CDR3 DNA is TGTGCCAGCAGCTCACTCAGGCCCTCAACAACTAATGAAAAACTGTTTTTT.

This clonotype came up many times. This chain connects TRBV28 to TRBJ2-7; 8 bases are a match to TRBD1. CDR3 length: 13 amino acids. The junction had 3 bases not matched to a gene; V was cut back by 4 bases and J by 4 bases. Germline V gene lookup returns CDR1 MDHEN and CDR2 SYDVKM. CDR3 sequence reads: CASSWTGMYEQYF. The DNA of the CDR3 is TGTGCCAGCAGTTGGACAGGGATGTACGAGCAGTACTTC.

This clonotype was observed a handful of times. The V and J genes are TRBV7-2 and TRBJ1-3, with D tentatively TRBD1 (5 bases). This CDR3 has 17 residues. Trimming left V 6 bases short and J 0 bases short, with 18 bases between. CDR1 is SGHTA, CDR2 FQGNSA, per germline. The CDR3 region is CASSRTRGGSSGNTIYF. The CDR3 DNA reads TGTGCCAGCAGTCGAACCCGGGGGGGGTCCTCTGGAAACACCATATATTTT.

This sequence joins TRBV7-2 and TRBJ2-2; 9 nucleotides match TRBD1. The germline CDR1 and CDR2 sequences are SGHTA and FQGNSA. The CDR3 covers 17 residues. The V and J ends lost 1 base and 1 base, in that order; junction bases with no gene match: 4. The CDR3 reads CASSLGVGQGNTGELFF. CDR3 bases: TGTGCCAGCAGCTTAGGGGTGGGACAGGGGAACACCGGGGAGCTGTTTTTT.

This chain uses TRBV2 with TRBJ2-1; 7 bases agree with TRBD2. CDR1 is SNHLY, CDR2 FYNNEI, per germline. The CDR3 totals 16 residues. V shed 5 bases and J 0 bases; nucleotides not matched to a gene: 7. CDR3 in DNA: TGTGCCAGCAGTCGACTAGCAGACCTCTCCTACAATGAGCAGTTCTTC. This gives the protein CASSRLADLSYNEQFF. Complete variable domain (other parts from reference TRBV2 and TRBJ2-1): EPEVTQTPSHQVTQMGQEVILRCVPISNHLYFYWYRQILGQKVEFLVSFYNNEISEKSEIFDDQFSVERPDGSNFTLKIRSTKLEDSAMYFCASSRLADLSYNEQFFGPGTRLTVL.

The chain has TRBV20-1 and TRBJ1-1; no clear D. CDR1 and CDR2 from the germline V gene are DFQATT and SNEGSKA (reference sequence). V was cut by 4 bases and J by 1 base, with 1 base left in between. The CDR3 covers 10 residues. CDR3 residues: CSAKNTEAFF. The CDR3 DNA is TGCAGTGCTAAGAACACTGAAGCTTTCTTT.

The chain uses TRBV7-8 and TRBJ2-1, with D uncertain. Germline lookup yields CDR1 SGHVS and CDR2 FQNEAQ. The CDR3 sequence is 15 residues long. The V end lost 0 bases, the J end lost 5 bases, and 11 bases lay between the germline ends. This CDR3 is CASSLAGGPDNEQFF. CDR3 nucleotide sequence: TGTGCCAGCAGCTTAGCTGGTGGACCGGACAATGAGCAGTTCTTC.

This chain uses TRBV11-1 with TRBJ2-1; D is ambiguous. The CDR3 spans 16 residues. Between the trimmed V and J ends, which lost 0 bases and 1 base, there was a span of 10 bases. Looked up from germline, CDR1 is SGHAT and CDR2 is FQDESV (reference sequence). In nucleotides, the CDR3 is TGTGCCAGCAGCTTAGCTCTATTAGGGTCCTACAATGAGCAGTTCTTC. Translating gives CASSLALLGSYNEQFF.